The entry below describes one T cell receptor beta chain. Other nucleotide sequences in the sample specify the same CDR3. Naive CD8 cells were CD45RO-negative, positively selected for CCR7, excluding terminally differentiated effector memory CD45RA+ cells. The CDR3 is 16 residues long. The germline V gene has CDR1 SEHNR and CDR2 FQNEAQ (reference sequence). V dropped 5 bases and J dropped 0; count of bases not matched to a gene: 1. These data originate in a study of shared clonotypes between healthy human individuals. The study ran the assay at deep level. The material for each subset, its genomic DNA, was split evenly across several immunoSEQ plates. Generated by immunoSEQ multiplex PCR, the TCRdb table keeps only in-frame clones and is missing some. The repertoire holds more than 2 million clones, with 90% to 95% as singletons.

The sequence was collected from a man aged 18 to 30 in good health. Some clones in this sample may be carry-over from other donors' samples. The chain couples TRBV7-9 to TRBJ2-1, with TRBD2 matching 13 bases. Sequenced input: naive CD8+ T cells from PBMCs. The DNA of the CDR3 is TGTGCCAGCAGCAGGACTAGCGGGAGCTCCTACAATGAGCAGTTCTTC. It yields the protein CASSRTSGSSYNEQFF.